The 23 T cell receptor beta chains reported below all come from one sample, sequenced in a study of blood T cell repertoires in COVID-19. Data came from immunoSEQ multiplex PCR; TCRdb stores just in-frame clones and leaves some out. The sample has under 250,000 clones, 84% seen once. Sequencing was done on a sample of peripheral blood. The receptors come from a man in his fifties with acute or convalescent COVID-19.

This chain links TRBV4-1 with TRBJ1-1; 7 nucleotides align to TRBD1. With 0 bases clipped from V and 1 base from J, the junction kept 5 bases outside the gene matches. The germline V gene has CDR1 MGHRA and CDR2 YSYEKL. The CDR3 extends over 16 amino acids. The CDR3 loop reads CASSQDNRQGNTEAFF. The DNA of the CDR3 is TGCGCCAGCAGCCAAGATAACAGACAGGGGAACACTGAAGCTTTCTTT.

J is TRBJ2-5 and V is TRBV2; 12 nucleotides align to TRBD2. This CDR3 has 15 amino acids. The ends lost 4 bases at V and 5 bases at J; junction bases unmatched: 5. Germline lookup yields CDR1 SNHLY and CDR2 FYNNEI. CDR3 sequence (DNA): TGTGCCAGCAGTGGACTAGCGGGAGCCCGGGAGACCCAGTACTTC. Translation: CASSGLAGARETQYF.

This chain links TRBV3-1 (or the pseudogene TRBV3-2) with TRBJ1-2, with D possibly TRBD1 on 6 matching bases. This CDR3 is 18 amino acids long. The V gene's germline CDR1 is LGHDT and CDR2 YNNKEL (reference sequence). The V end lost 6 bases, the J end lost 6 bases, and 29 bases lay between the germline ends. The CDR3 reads CASSYELSNRERVDGYTF. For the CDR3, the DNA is TGTGCCAGCAGTTACGAGCTCTCGAACAGGGAGCGTGTCGATGGCTACACCTTC.

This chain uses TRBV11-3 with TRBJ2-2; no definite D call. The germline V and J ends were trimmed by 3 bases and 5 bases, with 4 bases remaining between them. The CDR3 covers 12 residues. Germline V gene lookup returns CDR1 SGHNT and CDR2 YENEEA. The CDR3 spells CASSFSTGELFF. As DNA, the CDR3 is TGTGCCAGCAGCTTCTCGACCGGGGAGCTGTTTTTT.

CDR3 nucleotide sequence: TGTGCCAGCAGCTCATATTCGACACAGGGATGGGGGAATCAGCCCCAGCATTTT. This translates into CASSSYSTQGWGNQPQHF. V is TRBV11-2 and J is TRBJ1-5; tentative D call: TRBD1 (6 bases). The CDR3 extends over 18 amino acids. V dropped 4 bases and J dropped 4 bases, with 23 bases sitting between them. Per germline, CDR1 SGHAT and CDR2 FQNNGV.

CDR3 bases: TGTGCCAGCAGCTTCCGACTCCTCGGGAATGAGCAGTTCTTC. Translating it yields CASSFRLLGNEQFF. The V gene is TRBV9, the J gene TRBJ2-1; D not certain. The CDR3 totals 14 residues. V gave up 4 bases and J gave up 7 bases, with 15 bases separating them. Germline CDR1 is SGDLS and CDR2 is YYNGEE.

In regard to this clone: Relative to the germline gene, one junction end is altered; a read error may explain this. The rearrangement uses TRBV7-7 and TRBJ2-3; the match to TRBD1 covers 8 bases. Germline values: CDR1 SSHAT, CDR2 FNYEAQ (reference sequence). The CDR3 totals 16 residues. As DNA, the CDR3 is TGTGCTAGCAGCCGGGGGACAGGACTTCGCACAGATACGCAGTATTTT. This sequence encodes CASSRGTGLRTDTQYF.

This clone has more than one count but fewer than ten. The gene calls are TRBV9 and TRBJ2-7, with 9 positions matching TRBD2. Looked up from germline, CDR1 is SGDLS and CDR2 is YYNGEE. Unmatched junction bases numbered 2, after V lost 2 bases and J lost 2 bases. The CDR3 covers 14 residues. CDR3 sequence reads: CASSVLAGTYEQYF. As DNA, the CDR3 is TGTGCCAGCAGCGTCCTAGCGGGAACCTACGAGCAGTACTTC.

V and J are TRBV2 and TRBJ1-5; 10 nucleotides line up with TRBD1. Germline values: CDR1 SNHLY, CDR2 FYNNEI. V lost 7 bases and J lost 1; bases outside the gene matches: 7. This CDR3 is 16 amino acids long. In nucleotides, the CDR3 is TGTGCCAGCACCTTGACAGGGGGCGTGAGCAATCAGCCCCAGCATTTT. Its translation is CASTLTGGVSNQPQHF.

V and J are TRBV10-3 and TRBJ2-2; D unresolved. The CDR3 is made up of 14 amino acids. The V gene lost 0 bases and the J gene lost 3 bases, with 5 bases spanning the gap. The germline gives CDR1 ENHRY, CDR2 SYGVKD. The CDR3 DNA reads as TGTGCCATCAGTGAGTCACCGGACACCGGGGAGCTGTTTTTT. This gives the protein CAISESPDTGELFF.

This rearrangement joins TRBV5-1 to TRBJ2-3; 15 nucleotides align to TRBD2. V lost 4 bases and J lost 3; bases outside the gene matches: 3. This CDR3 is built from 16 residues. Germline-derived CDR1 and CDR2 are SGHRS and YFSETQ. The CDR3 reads CASSTGTSGRTDTQYF. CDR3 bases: TGCGCCAGCAGCACCGGGACTAGCGGGAGGACAGATACGCAGTATTTT.

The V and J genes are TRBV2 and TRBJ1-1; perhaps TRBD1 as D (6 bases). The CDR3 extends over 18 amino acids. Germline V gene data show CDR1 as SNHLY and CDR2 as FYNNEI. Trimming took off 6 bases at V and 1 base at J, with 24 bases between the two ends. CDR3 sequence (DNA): TGTGCCAGCAGCACTGGACGGACAGCAACTAGGGAGAACACTGAAGCTTTCTTT. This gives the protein CASSTGRTATRENTEAFF. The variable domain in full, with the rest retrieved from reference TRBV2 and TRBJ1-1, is EPEVTQTPSHQVTQMGQEVILRCVPISNHLYFYWYRQILGQKVEFLVSFYNNEISEKSEIFDDQFSVERPDGSNFTLKIRSTKLEDSAMYFCASSTGRTATRENTEAFFGQGTRLTVV.

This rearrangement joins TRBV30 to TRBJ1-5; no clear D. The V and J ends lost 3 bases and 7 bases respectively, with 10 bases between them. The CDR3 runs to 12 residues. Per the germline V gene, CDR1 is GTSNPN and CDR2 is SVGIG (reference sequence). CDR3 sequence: CAWSYRNQPQHF. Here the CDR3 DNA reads TGTGCCTGGAGCTATCGAAACCAGCCCCAGCATTTT.

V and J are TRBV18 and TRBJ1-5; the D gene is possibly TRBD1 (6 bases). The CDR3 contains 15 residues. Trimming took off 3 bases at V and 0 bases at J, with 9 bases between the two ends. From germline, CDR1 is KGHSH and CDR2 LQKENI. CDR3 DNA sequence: TGTGCCAGCTCACCGGGACACATTAGCAATCAGCCCCAGCATTTT. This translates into CASSPGHISNQPQHF.

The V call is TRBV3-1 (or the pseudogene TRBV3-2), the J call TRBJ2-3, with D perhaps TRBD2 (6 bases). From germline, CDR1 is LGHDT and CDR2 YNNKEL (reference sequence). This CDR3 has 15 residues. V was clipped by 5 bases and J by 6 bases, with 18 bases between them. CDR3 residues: CASSAAGLAVDTQYF. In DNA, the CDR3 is TGTGCCAGCAGCGCGGCGGGACTCGCGGTGGATACGCAGTATTTT.

CDR3 sequence reads: CAISAGGHPETNYGYTF. CDR3 bases: TGTGCCATCAGTGCCGGGGGGCACCCTGAGACTAACTATGGCTACACCTTC. The chain joins TRBV10-3 to TRBJ1-2; a weak D match, TRBD1 (6 bases). The length of the CDR3 is 17 residues. CDR1 is ENHRY and CDR2 is SYGVKD in the germline V gene. V lost 4 bases and J lost 0, with 18 bases in between.

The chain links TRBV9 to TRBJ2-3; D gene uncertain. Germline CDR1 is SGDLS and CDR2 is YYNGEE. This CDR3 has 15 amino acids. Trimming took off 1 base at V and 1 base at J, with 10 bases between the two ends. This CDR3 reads CASSVSLRGTDTQYF. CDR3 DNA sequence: TGTGCCAGCAGCGTAAGTCTCCGAGGCACAGATACGCAGTATTTT.

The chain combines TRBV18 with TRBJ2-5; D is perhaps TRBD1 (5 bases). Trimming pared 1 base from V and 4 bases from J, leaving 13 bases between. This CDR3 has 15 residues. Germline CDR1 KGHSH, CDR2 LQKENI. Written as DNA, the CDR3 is TGTGCCAGCTCACCACAATCATCAGGGTCAGAGACCCAGTACTTC. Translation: CASSPQSSGSETQYF.

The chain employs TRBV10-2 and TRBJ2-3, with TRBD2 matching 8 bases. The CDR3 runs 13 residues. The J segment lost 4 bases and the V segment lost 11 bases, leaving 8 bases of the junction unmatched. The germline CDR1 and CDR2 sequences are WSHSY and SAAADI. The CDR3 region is CAGRAGVADTQYF. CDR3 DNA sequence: TGCGCCGGACGAGCGGGAGTGGCAGATACGCAGTATTTT.

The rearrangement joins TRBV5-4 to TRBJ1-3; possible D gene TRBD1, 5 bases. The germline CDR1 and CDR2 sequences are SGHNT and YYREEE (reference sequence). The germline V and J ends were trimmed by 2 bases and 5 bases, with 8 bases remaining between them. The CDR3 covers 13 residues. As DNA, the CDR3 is TGTGCCAGCAGCTTACCAGGGAGAAACACCATATATTTT. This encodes CASSLPGRNTIYF. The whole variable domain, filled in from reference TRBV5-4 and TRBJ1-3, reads ETGVTQSPTHLIKTRGQQVTLRCSSQSGHNTVSWYQQALGQGPQFIFQYYREEENGRGNFPPRFSGLQFPNYSSELNVNALELDDSALYLCASSLPGRNTIYFGEGSWLTVV.

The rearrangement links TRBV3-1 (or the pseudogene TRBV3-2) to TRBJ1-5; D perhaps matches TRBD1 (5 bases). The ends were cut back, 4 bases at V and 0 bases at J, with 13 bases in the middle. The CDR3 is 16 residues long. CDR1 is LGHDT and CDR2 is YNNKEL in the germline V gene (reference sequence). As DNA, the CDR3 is TGTGCCAGCAGCCCCTCCTCTCAGGGTAGCAATCAGCCCCAGCATTTT. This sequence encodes CASSPSSQGSNQPQHF.

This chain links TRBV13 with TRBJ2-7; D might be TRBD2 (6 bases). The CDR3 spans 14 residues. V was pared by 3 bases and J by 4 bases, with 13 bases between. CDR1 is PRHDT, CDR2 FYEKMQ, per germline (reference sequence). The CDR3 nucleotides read TGTGCCAGCAGCTTCGGGACTGAGCTTTACGAGCAGTACTTC. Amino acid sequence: CASSFGTELYEQYF. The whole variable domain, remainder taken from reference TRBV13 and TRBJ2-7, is AAGVIQSPRHLIKEKRETATLKCYPIPRHDTVYWYQQGPGQDPQFLISFYEKMQSDKGSIPDRFSAQQFSDYHSELNMSSLELGDSALYFCASSFGTELYEQYFGPGTRLTVT.

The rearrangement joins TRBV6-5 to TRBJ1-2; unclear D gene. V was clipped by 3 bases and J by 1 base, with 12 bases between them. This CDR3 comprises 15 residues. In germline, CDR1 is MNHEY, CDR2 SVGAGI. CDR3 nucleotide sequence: TGTGCCAGCAGTTATACCGGGGTGGGTAACTATGGCTACACCTTC. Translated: CASSYTGVGNYGYTF.